The rows below give T cell receptor beta chains drawn from one sample of a study of cytotoxic CD8 clonotypes in ibrutinib-treated CLL. Profiled with immunoSEQ multiplex PCR; TCRdb holds only in-frame clones, not every one. Of roughly 250,000 clones in the sample, 70% are singletons; the top ten hold 15%. Sequencing was performed on PBMCs, taken after 24 months of ibrutinib treatment. The source of these receptors is a human donor with chronic lymphocytic leukemia. Both conserved end residues are part of each CDR3. Clone size, where shown, is once, few, many, or a class for clones that have expanded.

-	TRBV27	TRBJ1-5	CASSGIQDSNQPQHF
once	TRBV10-3	TRBJ2-2	CAISEGTGAVGELFF
-	TRBV2	TRBJ2-7	CASGEVKRISSYEQYF
-	TRBV5-4	TRBJ1-5	CASSTGDRGPESNQPQHF
-	TRBV5-1	TRBJ2-3	CASSLGQGGTDTQYF
-	TRBV5-1	TRBJ1-4	CASSLEDRPNEKLFF
-	TRBV18	TRBJ2-7	CASSPGTSGKYEQYF
-	TRBV6-5	TRBJ2-7	CASSRDGIYEQYF
-	TRBV2	TRBJ2-7	CASRMPTVYEQYF
-	TRBV28	TRBJ1-1	CASGLWGEAFF
-	TRBV9	TRBJ2-2	CASSLRSGGNLNTGELFF
-	TRBV27	TRBJ1-5	CASSSKDSNQPQHF
-	TRBV28	TRBJ2-7	CASSLSSSLLYEQYF
-	TRBV19	TRBJ1-5	CASSGGQNSNQPQHF
-	TRBV19	TRBJ1-1	CASSPWDRLNTEAFF
-	TRBV5-8	TRBJ2-7	CASSWTGTSGTYEQYF
few	TRBV7-8	TRBJ2-7	CASSFASGGNYEQYF
once	TRBV4-2	TRBJ1-4	CASRPRSGQDPFNEKLFF
once	TRBV19	TRBJ1-4	CASSDGALDDEKLFF
-	TRBV5-1	TRBJ2-1	CASSSGESSYNEQFF
few	TRBV19	TRBJ1-5	CASSIPPRAGGDQPQHF
-	TRBV29-1	TRBJ2-1	CSVEDPSRGNYEQFF
-	TRBV27	TRBJ1-5	CASSPSLHSISNQPQHF
once	TRBV9	TRBJ2-3	CASSDAPGHTDTQYF
-	TRBV15	TRBJ2-7	CATSRGAGSYEQYF
-	TRBV30	TRBJ1-4	CAWSVPNRNEKLFF
-	TRBV7-9	TRBJ2-5	CASREQGAEETQYF
-	TRBV9	TRBJ2-2	CASSVGGGELFF
-	TRBV6-5	TRBJ2-7	CASSRTSHEQYF
few	TRBV18	TRBJ1-1	CASSLMNTEAFF
-	TRBV29-1	TRBJ2-2	CSVGSGGNTGELFF
-	TRBV7-3	TRBJ2-1	CASSTGLAVYNEQFF